The 19 T cell receptor beta chains below come from one sample, sequenced in a study of blood T cell repertoires in COVID-19. The method was immunoSEQ multiplex PCR; TCRdb's version includes in-frame clones alone and lacks a portion of them. The table has 70,000 to 85,000 clones, more than 75% seen once. Sequenced: peripheral blood. These receptors originate from a man aged 60 to 75 with acute or convalescent COVID-19.

The chain has TRBV7-6 and TRBJ2-1, with unresolved D. Per the germline V gene, CDR1 is SGHVS and CDR2 is FNYEAQ. The CDR3 is 11 amino acids. With 5 bases removed from V and 8 bases from J, the gap between germline ends came to 7 bases. In DNA, the CDR3 is TGTGCCAGCAGCGGCAGATATGAGCAGTTCTTC. Translating it yields CASSGRYEQFF. The full variable domain, its missing parts supplied by reference TRBV7-6 and TRBJ2-1, is GAGVSQSPRYKVTKRGQDVALRCDPISGHVSLYWYRQALGQGPEFLTYFNYEAQQDKSGLPNDRFSAERPEGSISTLTIQRTEQRDSAMYRCASSGRYEQFFGPGTRLTVL.

V usage is TRBV7-2 and J usage is TRBJ1-3; D is perhaps TRBD1 (5 bases). CDR1 is SGHTA and CDR2 is FQGNSA in the germline V gene. The CDR3 is 15 residues long. Trimming took off 4 bases at V and 6 bases at J, with 16 bases between the two ends. The CDR3, as DNA: TGTGCCAGCAGCTCGGAGGGGACTAACGTAAACACCATATATTTT. Its protein product is CASSSEGTNVNTIYF.

This clone came up once. V gene TRBV9 combines with J gene TRBJ2-5; 8 nucleotides line up with TRBD2. V lost 4 bases to trimming and J lost 1 base; unmatched junction nucleotides: 6. The V gene's germline CDR1 is SGDLS and CDR2 YYNGEE. This CDR3 has 15 amino acids. The CDR3 DNA follows: TGTGCCAGCAGCATCAGCGGGGGCGTCCAAGAGACCCAGTACTTC. Amino acids: CASSISGGVQETQYF.

The chain employs TRBV5-1 and TRBJ1-2, with a tentative D call TRBD1 (6 bases). This CDR3 is 14 amino acids long. The V end lost 1 base, the J end lost 4 bases, and 11 bases lay between the germline ends. Germline-derived CDR1 and CDR2 are SGHRS and YFSETQ. This CDR3 is CASSLQGGSYGYTF. The CDR3 nucleotides are TGCGCCAGCAGCTTGCAAGGGGGAAGCTATGGCTACACCTTC.

This chain connects TRBV11-1 to TRBJ2-2, with TRBD2 matching over 9 bases. Germline V gene data show CDR1 as SGHAT and CDR2 as FQDESV (reference sequence). The CDR3 covers 16 residues. V was clipped by 2 bases and J by 3 bases; unmatched bases: 4. The CDR3 DNA sequence: TGTGCCAGCAGCTTAATAGCGGGGGACCACACCGGGGAGCTGTTTTTT. This gives the protein CASSLIAGDHTGELFF.

The table lists this clone with a few counts. This rearrangement joins TRBV7-2 to TRBJ1-2, with 7 nucleotides matching TRBD1. V gave up 5 bases and J gave up 7 bases; unmatched junction bases: 13. Germline-derived CDR1 and CDR2 are SGHTA and FQGNSA. The CDR3 consists of 15 residues. CDR3 sequence: CASSRTGLHLGGYTF. The CDR3 DNA sequence: TGTGCCAGCAGCAGGACAGGTCTGCATTTGGGTGGCTACACCTTC.

This rearrangement joins TRBV4-1 to TRBJ2-7; 7 bases are shared with TRBD2. Germline lookup yields CDR1 MGHRA and CDR2 YSYEKL. J gave up 1 base and V 6 bases, and 3 bases lay outside the gene matches. The CDR3 is made up of 13 amino acids. The CDR3 sequence: CASRGGNSYEQYF. The CDR3 DNA sequence: TGCGCCAGCAGGGGGGGGAATTCCTACGAGCAGTACTTC.

V and J are TRBV4-1 and TRBJ2-2; 10 nucleotides match TRBD1. Per the germline V gene, CDR1 is MGHRA and CDR2 is YSYEKL. J gave up 6 bases and V 1 base, and 5 bases lay outside the gene matches. The CDR3 is 16 residues long. The CDR3 loop is CASSQAGQGLPGELFF. Written as DNA, the CDR3 is TGCGCCAGCAGCCAAGCGGGACAGGGGTTGCCCGGGGAGCTGTTTTTT.

The CDR3 region has the DNA TGTGCCAGCAGTACGGCCGGGACAGGGAACACTGAAGCTTTCTTT. It translates to CASSTAGTGNTEAFF. The rearrangement uses TRBV28 and TRBJ1-1, with 8 bases fitting TRBD1. The germline V gene has CDR1 MDHEN and CDR2 SYDVKM. The trim removed 5 bases at V and 1 base at J, leaving 6 bases unmatched. The CDR3 spans 15 residues.

In this sample, this clone turned up once. The genes are TRBV6-7 and TRBJ2-3; possibly TRBD2 for D (6 bases). TRBV6-7 is known as an ORF, though its function is uncertain. With 7 bases removed from V and 2 bases from J, the gap between germline ends came to 16 bases. This CDR3 spans 15 amino acids. CDR3 DNA sequence: TGTGCCAGCATGAGAGACTGGCGGGACACAGATACGCAGTATTTT. This translates into CASMRDWRDTDTQYF.

This chain connects TRBV5-6 to TRBJ1-5, with D possibly being TRBD1 (6 bases). The CDR3 length is 15 residues. Trimming removed 1 base from V and 3 bases from J, with 11 bases in between. CDR1 and CDR2 from the germline V gene are SGHDT and YYEEEE. CDR3 nucleotides: TGTGCCAGCAGCTTGCGGCAGGGGAACAATCAGCCCCAGCATTTT. Translated, it gives CASSLRQGNNQPQHF. The variable domain in full, with the rest retrieved from reference TRBV5-6 and TRBJ1-5, is DAGVTQSPTHLIKTRGQQVTLRCSPKSGHDTVSWYQQALGQGPQFIFQYYEEEERQRGNFPDRFSGHQFPNYSSELNVNALLLGDSALYLCASSLRQGNNQPQHFGDGTRLSIL.

The chain recombines TRBV7-2 with TRBJ2-5, with 10 nucleotides matching TRBD2. The CDR3 totals 18 residues. In germline, CDR1 is SGHTA, CDR2 FQGNSA. The J segment lost 5 bases and the V segment lost 5 bases, leaving 17 bases of the junction unmatched. This chain's CDR3 is CASSPPRGAGGPGETQYF. CDR3 nucleotide sequence: TGTGCCAGCAGCCCTCCACGTGGAGCGGGGGGGCCCGGGGAGACCCAGTACTTC. Variable domain in full (rest from reference TRBV7-2 and TRBJ2-5): GAGVSQSPSNKVTEKGKDVELRCDPISGHTALYWYRQSLGQGLEFLIYFQGNSAPDKSGLPSDRFSAERTGGSVSTLTIQRTQQEDSAVYLCASSPPRGAGGPGETQYFGPGTRLLVL.

CDR3 protein: CASSLYPNTEAFF. CDR3 DNA sequence: TGTGCCAGCAGCTTGTATCCGAACACTGAAGCTTTCTTT. The V gene is TRBV5-6, the J gene TRBJ1-1; D remains ambiguous. The germline CDR1 and CDR2 sequences are SGHDT and YYEEEE. The CDR3 is 13 amino acids. With 1 base removed from V and 1 base from J, the gap between germline ends came to 5 bases.

This clone showed up just a few times. The V call is TRBV7-2, the J call TRBJ1-2, with D unclear. The V end lost 5 bases, the J end lost 8 bases, and 18 bases lay between the germline ends. This CDR3 is built from 14 residues. Germline CDR1 and CDR2: SGHTA and FQGNSA. The CDR3 is CASSPTGEGRGYTF. The CDR3 coding sequence is TGTGCCAGCAGCCCCACCGGGGAGGGCCGGGGCTACACCTTC.

In this sample, this clone turned up once. The chain has TRBV9 and TRBJ1-3, with D possibly TRBD1 on 5 matching bases. With 4 bases removed from V and 6 bases from J, the gap between germline ends came to 20 bases. CDR3 size: 16 residues. Germline CDR1 is SGDLS and CDR2 is YYNGEE. DNA for the CDR3: TGTGCCAGCAGCCCGCCTGTGGGGGGGACCCAAAACACCATATATTTT. Its protein product is CASSPPVGGTQNTIYF. The variable domain in full, with the rest retrieved from reference TRBV9 and TRBJ1-3, is DSGVTQTPKHLITATGQRVTLRCSPRSGDLSVYWYQQSLDQGLQFLIQYYNGEERAKGNILERFSAQQFPDLHSELNLSSLELGDSALYFCASSPPVGGTQNTIYFGEGSWLTVV.

The chain carries TRBV18 and TRBJ1-3; D gene unclear. Looked up from germline, CDR1 is KGHSH and CDR2 is LQKENI. The V gene lost 3 bases and the J gene lost 7 bases, with 13 bases spanning the gap. CDR3 length: 14 amino acids. The CDR3 bases are TGTGCCAGCTCACCGATGATTTCGGAGAACACCATATATTTT. Protein product: CASSPMISENTIYF.

The chain joins TRBV7-9 to TRBJ2-2; no clear D. Germline V gene lookup returns CDR1 SEHNR and CDR2 FQNEAQ (reference sequence). The CDR3 contains 13 residues. Trimming pared 6 bases from V and 5 bases from J, leaving 10 bases between. In nucleotides, the CDR3 is TGTGCCAGCAGGTTCCCCCAAACCGGGGAGCTGTTTTTT. Its protein product is CASRFPQTGELFF.

The chain joins TRBV6-1 to TRBJ1-4; the D gene is possibly TRBD1 (5 bases). The CDR3 runs to 14 residues. Trimming removed 10 bases from V and 6 bases from J, with 18 bases in between. Germline V gene lookup returns CDR1 MNHNS and CDR2 SASEGT. CDR3 loop: CAIRWGVNDEKLFF. The CDR3 DNA sequence: TGTGCCATCCGCTGGGGGGTGAATGATGAAAAACTGTTTTTT.

The rearrangement uses TRBV27 and TRBJ2-1; TRBD2 is a possible D gene (5 bases). The V and J ends lost 11 bases and 9 bases respectively, with 23 bases between them. The CDR3 is 14 residues long. Germline V gene data show CDR1 as MNHEY and CDR2 as SMNVEV (reference sequence). For the CDR3, the DNA is TGTGCCTCACACGCCTCCCGGGGTTGGGGTGAGCAGTTCTTC. It translates to CASHASRGWGEQFF.